The 28 T cell receptor beta chains listed next were all sequenced from one sample in a study of preoperative IRX-2 immunotherapy in early breast cancer. The treatment was: preoperative locoregional IRX-2 cytokine immunotherapy. Profiled with immunoSEQ multiplex PCR; TCRdb holds only in-frame clones, not every one. Among some 35,000 clones listed, around four fifths were seen once. The sample in question was lymph node tissue, obtained after IRX-2 immunotherapy. Receptors originate from a human donor with breast cancer.

V is TRBV11-3 and J is TRBJ2-7; D might be TRBD1 or TRBD2, each matching 6 bases. The V and J ends lost 3 bases and 3 bases respectively, with 15 bases between them. The CDR3 extends over 15 amino acids. The germline V gene has CDR1 SGHNT and CDR2 YENEEA. This CDR3 is CASSFEAGQIYEQYF. The CDR3 DNA follows: TGTGCCAGCAGCTTTGAGGCGGGACAAATCTACGAGCAGTACTTC. Together with reference TRBV11-3 and TRBJ2-7, the CDR3 gives the full variable domain: EAGVVQSPRYKIIEKKQPVAFWCNPISGHNTLYWYLQNLGQGPELLIRYENEEAVDDSQLPKDRFSAERLKGVDSTLKIQPAELGDSAVYLCASSFEAGQIYEQYFGPGTRLTVT.

This chain joins TRBV11-3 and TRBJ1-1; possible D gene TRBD1, 6 bases. Trimming left V 4 bases short and J 0 bases short, with 12 bases between. The CDR3 totals 15 residues. The germline CDR1 and CDR2 sequences are SGHNT and YENEEA. CDR3 protein: CASSSGGGLNTEAFF. DNA for the CDR3: TGTGCCAGCAGCTCCGGCGGGGGCTTGAACACTGAAGCTTTCTTT.

This clone was counted a few times. The V and J genes are TRBV12-5 and TRBJ1-5; D remains unclear. The germline V gene has CDR1 LGHNT and CDR2 FRNRAP. The CDR3 contains 13 residues. Written as DNA, the CDR3 is TGTGCCAGTAAACGAGACGCCCCTCAGCCCCAGCATTTT. As protein: CASKRDAPQPQHF.

This chain joins TRBV6-8 and TRBJ2-7; no firm D call. Germline V gene lookup returns CDR1 MNHGY and CDR2 SAAAGT. Trimming stripped 0 bases from V and 3 bases from J, with 9 bases between. The CDR3 totals 14 residues. As DNA, the CDR3 is TGTGCCAGCAGTTACTCTTCGGGTTTCTACGAGCAGTACTTC. Encoded protein: CASSYSSGFYEQYF.

The J gene is TRBJ1-1, the V gene TRBV11-3; D is unclear. Germline CDR1 and CDR2: SGHNT and YENEEA. This CDR3 is built from 16 residues. The V gene lost 4 bases and the J gene lost 0 bases, with 15 bases spanning the gap. The CDR3 reads CASSSLWAGMNTEAFF. The CDR3 DNA reads as TGTGCCAGCAGCTCCCTGTGGGCGGGGATGAACACTGAAGCTTTCTTT.

The J gene is TRBJ2-7, the V gene TRBV5-1, with D possibly TRBD2 on 5 matching bases. The CDR3 is made up of 17 amino acids. From germline, CDR1 is SGHRS and CDR2 YFSETQ. V was shortened by 0 bases and J by 3 bases, with 19 bases between the two germline ends. The CDR3 loop is CASSLAPRGMVYYEQYF. Here the CDR3 DNA reads TGCGCCAGCAGCTTGGCCCCTCGGGGAATGGTCTACTACGAGCAGTACTTC. Looking up the rest from reference TRBV5-1 and TRBJ2-7 gives the full variable domain: KAGVTQTPRYLIKTRGQQVTLSCSPISGHRSVSWYQQTPGQGLQFLFEYFSETQRNKGNFPGRFSGRQFSNSRSEMNVSTLELGDSALYLCASSLAPRGMVYYEQYFGPGTRLTVT.

On this clone: One end of the junction does not line up with germline, which may come from a read error. V gene TRBV11-3 combines with J gene TRBJ1-2, with TRBD1 as a possible D gene (5 bases). Germline assignment: CDR1 SGHNT and CDR2 YENEEA. The CDR3 is made up of 16 amino acids. The CDR3 region has the DNA TGTGTCAGCAGCTCGGGGGACGGAATGGGGAGTGGTGGCTACACCTTC. Amino acid sequence: CVSSSGDGMGSGGYTF.

This chain links TRBV6-8 with TRBJ2-5, with D perhaps given as TRBD1 or TRBD2 (5 bases each). Between the trimmed V and J ends, which lost 10 bases and 3 bases, there was a span of 18 bases. In germline, CDR1 is MNHGY, CDR2 SAAAGT. The CDR3 consists of 14 residues. The CDR3 DNA is TGTGCCATCAGCCGGGACGGAATTGAAGAGACCCAGTACTTC. Protein: CAISRDGIEETQYF.

This clone has just a few counts. The junction differs from germline at one of its ends, possibly a read error. The V and J genes are TRBV6-8 and TRBJ1-3; D is perhaps TRBD1 (6 bases). Germline CDR1 is MNHGY and CDR2 is SAAAGT. The CDR3 has 13 amino acids. DNA of the CDR3: TGTGCCTGCAGGGGCTCTACTGGAAACACCATATATTTT. It is translated as CACRGSTGNTIYF.

The genes are TRBV12-5 and TRBJ2-7; D remains unclear. The CDR3 is made up of 14 amino acids. CDR1 LGHNT and CDR2 FRNRAP come from the germline V gene. Between the trimmed V and J ends, which lost 1 base and 3 bases, there was a span of 10 bases. The CDR3 sequence is CASGLDTALYEQYF. CDR3 sequence (DNA): TGTGCTAGTGGTTTGGATACGGCGCTCTACGAGCAGTACTTC.

The chain carries TRBV15 and TRBJ1-2; TRBD1 matches at 9 bases. Germline-derived CDR1 and CDR2 are LNHNV and YYDKDF (reference sequence). CDR3 size: 15 residues. The J segment lost 5 bases and the V segment lost 0 bases, leaving 4 bases of the junction unmatched. This CDR3 reads CATSREEQGAYGYTF. CDR3 coding DNA: TGTGCCACCAGCAGAGAAGAACAGGGGGCTTATGGCTACACCTTC.

This chain connects TRBV10-3 to TRBJ1-1, with a weak D call TRBD1 (5 bases). Per the germline V gene, CDR1 is ENHRY and CDR2 is SYGVKD. Trimming left V 2 bases short and J 1 base short, with 14 bases between. The CDR3 consists of 16 residues. The CDR3 protein is CAISESRVEPNTEAFF. CDR3 nucleotides: TGTGCCATCAGTGAGAGCAGGGTGGAACCGAACACTGAAGCTTTCTTT.

The V gene is TRBV19, the J gene TRBJ1-2; D is perhaps TRBD1 (6 bases). Trimming removed 5 bases from V and 2 bases from J, with 21 bases in between. This CDR3 spans 17 amino acids. The germline V gene has CDR1 LNHDA and CDR2 SQIVND (reference sequence). In nucleotides, the CDR3 is TGTGCCAGTAGTCGGGGGCCCCTCACCTTCTTAAACTATGGCTACACCTTC. Translating gives CASSRGPLTFLNYGYTF. The whole variable domain, filled in from reference TRBV19 and TRBJ1-2, reads DGGITQSPKYLFRKEGQNVTLSCEQNLNHDAMYWYRQDPGQGLRLIYYSQIVNDFQKGDIAEGYSVSREKKESFPLTVTSAQKNPTAFYLCASSRGPLTFLNYGYTFGSGTRLTVV.

This clone showed up just a few times. At one end, the junction sequence differs from germline, possibly due to a read error. This chain joins TRBV15 and TRBJ1-5, with D perhaps TRBD1 (6 bases). Germline values: CDR1 LNHNV, CDR2 YYDKDF (reference sequence). This CDR3 spans 14 amino acids. The CDR3 coding sequence is TGTGCCACCAGCGGAGACAGGTATCGGCAGCCCCAGCATTTT. Translating gives CATSGDRYRQPQHF.

The chain combines TRBV5-1 with TRBJ1-6; 9 bases align to TRBD1. This CDR3 spans 15 amino acids. Germline lookup yields CDR1 SGHRS and CDR2 YFSETQ. V shed 5 bases and J 9 bases; nucleotides not matched to a gene: 9. The CDR3: CASSGEQGAGSPLHF. CDR3 sequence (DNA): TGCGCCAGCAGTGGAGAACAGGGGGCAGGTTCACCCCTCCACTTT.

This chain connects TRBV11-3 to TRBJ2-5; 13 nucleotides agree with TRBD2. The CDR3 has 14 residues. The J segment lost 5 bases and the V segment lost 3 bases, leaving 0 bases of the junction unmatched. From germline, CDR1 is SGHNT and CDR2 YENEEA. CDR3 region: CASSLTSGGETQYF. The CDR3 nucleotides read TGTGCCAGCAGCTTGACTAGCGGGGGGGAGACCCAGTACTTC.

V and J are TRBV6-8 and TRBJ2-2; 7 bases map to TRBD1. After removal of 6 bases from V and 3 bases from J, the junction contained 10 bases not matched to a gene. This CDR3 has 16 amino acids. The V gene's germline CDR1 is MNHGY and CDR2 SAAAGT. CDR3 loop: CASSRPSTGDTGELFF. Here the CDR3 DNA reads TGTGCCAGCAGCAGACCTAGCACAGGGGACACCGGGGAGCTGTTTTTT.

V usage is TRBV6-8 and J usage is TRBJ2-7, with 8 bases fitting TRBD1. The germline V gene has CDR1 MNHGY and CDR2 SAAAGT. This CDR3 is built from 13 residues. V shed 6 bases, J shed 6 bases, and the junction held 7 bases outside the gene matches. The CDR3 nucleotides are TGTGCCAGCAGCTCACAGGGGGTCAGCGAGCAGTACTTC. This translates into CASSSQGVSEQYF.

V and J are TRBV1 and TRBJ2-5; the D segment call TRBD2 is taken from the table without a DNA check. TRBV1 is a documented pseudogene. The CDR3 spans 15 residues. The CDR3 sequence: CASSSRGAHRETQYF. For the CDR3, the DNA is TGCGCCAGCAGCTCTCGGGGGGCCCACCGGGAGACCCAGTACTTC.

The rearrangement uses TRBV7-1 and TRBJ2-1; D gene ambiguous. TRBV7-1 is designated an ORF whose function remains uncertain. The CDR3 spans 13 residues. V was trimmed by 4 bases and J by 5 bases, leaving 9 bases between them. The CDR3 nucleotides are TGTGCCAGCAGCTTAGGACGGAACAATGAGCAGTTCTTC. Its protein is CASSLGRNNEQFF.

With regard to this clone: At one boundary the junction diverges from the germline segment, which might be a read error. This CDR3 is CAISSDVGGYTF. The CDR3 nucleotides read TGTGCCATCAGTTCAGACGTGGGTGGCTACACCTTC. This chain links TRBV6-8 with TRBJ1-2; D call uncertain. CDR1 is MNHGY, CDR2 SAAAGT, per germline. The CDR3 contains 12 residues.

The chain has TRBV29-1 and TRBJ1-2, with D possibly TRBD1 on 6 matching bases. With 4 bases removed from V and 2 bases from J, the gap between germline ends came to 14 bases. CDR3 length equals 14 residues. The germline CDR1 and CDR2 sequences are SQVTM and ANQGSEA. The CDR3 bases are TGCAGCGTTGTTGGGGGGCTTAAAAACTATGGCTACACCTTC. It encodes CSVVGGLKNYGYTF. Filled out from reference TRBV29-1 and TRBJ1-2, the complete variable domain reads SAVISQKPSRDICQRGTSLTIQCQVDSQVTMMFWYRQQPGQSLTLIATANQGSEATYESGFVIDKFPISRPNLTFSTLTVSNMSPEDSSIYLCSVVGGLKNYGYTFGSGTRLTVV.

The rearrangement links TRBV5-1 to TRBJ2-4, with 9 bases matching TRBD1. CDR1 is SGHRS and CDR2 is YFSETQ in the germline V gene. Trimming took 4 bases from V and 5 from J; bases not matched to a gene: 7. This CDR3 has 15 residues. CDR3 amino acids: CASSRRDRAENIQYF. The CDR3 DNA reads TGCGCCAGCAGCCGAAGGGACAGGGCCGAAAACATTCAGTACTTC.

The chain uses TRBV19 and TRBJ1-2; TRBD1 agrees at 7 bases. The CDR3 is 11 residues long. Trimming took 11 bases from V and 6 from J; bases not matched to a gene: 6. Germline V gene data show CDR1 as LNHDA and CDR2 as SQIVND (reference sequence). This CDR3 reads CACRQGHGYTF. The DNA for the CDR3 is TGTGCCTGCCGACAGGGCCATGGCTACACCTTC.

The rearrangement links TRBV19 to TRBJ2-7; 8 bases map to TRBD1. Germline V gives CDR1 LNHDA, CDR2 SQIVND (reference sequence). CDR3 length equals 15 residues. The V gene end was trimmed by 0 bases and the J gene end by 5 bases; junction bases not matched to a gene: 6. The CDR3, as DNA: TGTGCCAGTAGTATAGAGTCCAGGGGGCTCAACGAGCAGTACTTC. This encodes CASSIESRGLNEQYF.

The rearrangement links TRBV28 to TRBJ2-6; 7 nucleotides line up with TRBD2. Germline loops: CDR1 MDHEN, CDR2 SYDVKM. J lost 2 bases, V lost 8 bases, and 9 bases had no gene match. CDR3 size: 16 residues. CDR3 sequence: CASGRDTRPGANVLTF. The CDR3, as DNA: TGTGCCAGCGGGAGGGATACACGGCCTGGGGCCAACGTCCTGACTTTC.

The chain recombines TRBV11-3 with TRBJ1-6; no reliable D call. The CDR3 extends over 14 amino acids. Germline CDR1 and CDR2: SGHNT and YENEEA. V gave up 0 bases and J gave up 9 bases, with 9 bases separating them. The CDR3: CASSLESSISPLHF. For the CDR3, the DNA is TGTGCCAGCAGCTTAGAAAGTAGTATTTCACCCCTCCACTTT.

The J gene is TRBJ1-2, the V gene TRBV7-2; 7 bases fit TRBD1. Germline V CDR1 and CDR2: SGHTA, FQGNSA. J lost 5 bases, V lost 5 bases, and 5 bases had no gene match. CDR3 length equals 13 residues. The DNA of the CDR3 is TGTGCCAGCAGCCGCGGGACAGTTTATGGCTACACCTTC. Translating gives CASSRGTVYGYTF.